The rows below give T cell receptor beta chains drawn from one sample of a study of blood T cells in healthy people across ages. TCRdb analysed the 5' RACE reads with MiXCR anew, one entry per CDR3 protein. The profile shows some 1.4 million distinct CDR3 sequences, around 42% of them singletons. The material sequenced was blood. Receptors originate from a woman aged 18-29 years in good health. CDR3s include the opening cysteine and the closing phenylalanine or tryptophan. D genes are given only for firm matches. Only some rows state a clone size, as once, few, many or a class for expanded clones.

CDR3 DNA	CDR3 protein	V gene	J gene	clone size	D gene
TGTGCCACCAGGGTCGGTTTAGGAACCCCCTTCAATGAGCAGTACTTC	CATRVGLGTPFNEQYF	TRBV27	TRBJ2-7	.	.
TGTGCCAGCACCACTAAGTGGGGATACGAGCAGTACTTC	CASTTKWGYEQYF	TRBV6-5	TRBJ2-7	few	.
TGTGCCAGCAGTTTGTCGGCGGATACGAGCTCCTACGAGCAGTACTTC	CASSLSADTSSYEQYF	TRBV11-2	TRBJ2-7	.	.
TGTGCCAGCAACAGATCCGGACTAGCAATCGTCAATGAGCAGTTCTTC	CASNRSGLAIVNEQFF	TRBV13	TRBJ2-1	.	TRBD2
TGTGCCAGCAGAGATAGCGGGGCCAACACAGATACGCAGTATTTT	CASRDSGANTDTQYF	TRBV3-1	TRBJ2-3	once	TRBD2
TGTGCCACCAGTGGAGCAGAACCCCCTCTCTCTGGGGCCAACGTCCTGACTTTC	CATSGAEPPLSGANVLTF	TRBV24-1	TRBJ2-6	.	.
TGTGCCATCCTTCCGCAGGAGAACACCGGGGAGCTGTTTTTT	CAILPQENTGELFF	TRBV10-3	TRBJ2-2	.	.
TGCAGTGCTAGAGATCCATGGGGCCTTGGGGCCGCAGATACGCAGTATTTT	CSARDPWGLGAADTQYF	TRBV20-1	TRBJ2-3	.	.
TGTGCCAGCAGCCCCGAGGGGGTATATAATGAAAAACTGTTTTTT	CASSPEGVYNEKLFF	TRBV11-2	TRBJ1-4	.	.
TGTGCCAGCAGTTTATTCTTGACAGACGGATACTATGGCTACACCTTC	CASSLFLTDGYYGYTF	TRBV27	TRBJ1-2	.	.
TGTGCCAGCAGTCAGGGACAGGCCCCGGGAAATGAGCAGTACTTC	CASSQGQAPGNEQYF	TRBV2	TRBJ2-7	.	TRBD1
TGTGCCAGCGGACAGGGGGAACCCTATGGCTACACCTTC	CASGQGEPYGYTF	TRBV6-5	TRBJ1-2	few	TRBD1
TGTGCCAGCACCCTAGGTAGGGGTACTTTGGGCGAGCAGTACTTC	CASTLGRGTLGEQYF	TRBV27	TRBJ2-7	once	.
TGTGCCACCAGTGATGACCTAGATGCCAATGAGCAGTACTTC	CATSDDLDANEQYF	TRBV24-1	TRBJ2-5	few	.
TGTGCCAGCAGCGAACAGGGGGCGTGGACCGGGGAGCTGTTTTTT	CASSEQGAWTGELFF	TRBV28	TRBJ2-2	.	TRBD1
TGTGCCAGCAGTATTAACGGTCGATATTCACCCCTCCACTTT	CASSINGRYSPLHF	TRBV25-1	TRBJ1-6	.	.
TGTGCCAGCAGAGCCGCAGGGTCTCGGGGCTACACCTTC	CASRAAGSRGYTF	TRBV27	TRBJ1-2	few	.
TGTGCCAGCATCCGGGACGACTACGAGCAGTACTTC	CASIRDDYEQYF	TRBV2	TRBJ2-7	.	.
TGCAGTGCTGGCGGGGGGGGGCCAAAGGTCTACAATGAGCAGTTCTTC	CSAGGGGPKVYNEQFF	TRBV20-1	TRBJ2-1	.	TRBD2
TGTGCCAGCAGCAATGACTGGGCAGGAGAGCAGTTCTTC	CASSNDWAGEQFF	TRBV11-3	TRBJ2-1	.	.
TGTGCCAGCAGCGGGGGCGGGCGAGCCACAGATACGCAGTATTTT	CASSGGGRATDTQYF	TRBV13	TRBJ2-3	few	.
TGCAGTGCTAGCCCCTACCAGCGGGCTACAATCTACGAGCAGTACTTC	CSASPYQRATIYEQYF	TRBV20-1	TRBJ2-7	many	.
TGTGCCAGCAGTAGACACGGGACTAGCGGGGCATCCGAGCAGTACTTC	CASSRHGTSGASEQYF	TRBV6-5	TRBJ2-7	.	TRBD2
TGCAGTATTTCGGGGAACACTCCGGCTGAAGCTTTCTTT	CSISGNTPAEAFF	TRBV20-1	TRBJ1-1	.	.
TGTGCCAGCAGCTTAGTATGGGAGACAATTAGCACAGATACGCAGTATTTT	CASSLVWETISTDTQYF	TRBV7-2	TRBJ2-3	few	.
TGCGCCAGCAGCTGGGCCGGTAACACCGAGCAGTACTTC	CASSWAGNTEQYF	TRBV5-1	TRBJ2-7	.	.
TGTGCCAGCAGTTACAAGGGGGAGAGAGAGACCCAGTACTTC	CASSYKGERETQYF	TRBV6-2/TRBV6-3	TRBJ2-5	.	.
TGTGCCAGCAGCTTAGCGCAGAGGGGAGTCTATGGCTACACCTTC	CASSLAQRGVYGYTF	TRBV7-9	TRBJ1-2	.	.
TGCAGTGCTAGCGCCCTGGACAAGTCCACAGATACGCAGTATTTT	CSASALDKSTDTQYF	TRBV20-1	TRBJ2-3	.	.
TGTGCCAGCAGCTTGGAGCCGACAGGGATGAACACTGAAGCTTTCTTT	CASSLEPTGMNTEAFF	TRBV5-5	TRBJ1-1	few	TRBD1
TGCGCCAGCAGCTTTCCTAGCAGACAAGAGACCCGGTACTTC	CASSFPSRQETRYF	TRBV5-1	TRBJ2-5	.	.
TGTGCCAGCAGTTTTCGAGCGGGGGTGGGCGAGCAGTACTTC	CASSFRAGVGEQYF	TRBV12-3/TRBV12-4	TRBJ2-7	few	TRBD2
TGTGCCAGCAGTGTGGCGCAGCCCTACGAGCAGTACTTC	CASSVAQPYEQYF	TRBV12-3/TRBV12-4	TRBJ2-7	few	.
TGTGCCGTAGCGGGGGGCCATCAAGAGACCCAGTACTTC	CAVAGGHQETQYF	TRBV7-7	TRBJ2-5	.	TRBD2
TGTGCCAGCAGCCCGCCGATGGAGCGCACTGAAGCTTTCTTT	CASSPPMERTEAFF	TRBV7-9	TRBJ1-1	few	.
TGTGCCACCAGCAGGGAAACGGATGGCTACACCTTC	CATSRETDGYTF	TRBV15	TRBJ1-2	.	.
TGTGCTAGCAGCCAGGCCCCGATTCCGATGGAGACCCAGTACTTC	CASSQAPIPMETQYF	TRBV7-7	TRBJ2-5	.	.
TGCAGCGTTGGGGAGGATTCCTACGAGCAGTACTTC	CSVGEDSYEQYF	TRBV29-1	TRBJ2-7	many	.
TGTGCCAGCAGCGCCGATCACCGGGGACCTGAAGCTTTCTTT	CASSADHRGPEAFF	TRBV7-9	TRBJ1-1	few	.
TGCAGTGCTAGAGCTGGGACTAGCGGGACACTAGCCAAAAACATTCAGTACTTC	CSARAGTSGTLAKNIQYF	TRBV20-1	TRBJ2-4	.	TRBD2
TGTGCCAGCAGCCAAGACCCTTGGGACAACCAAGAGACCCAGTACTTC	CASSQDPWDNQETQYF	TRBV3-1	TRBJ2-5	once	.
TGTGCCAGCAGCCAAGCCTTAGCGGGCAAGGGCCGTGAGCAGTTCTTC	CASSQALAGKGREQFF	TRBV3-1	TRBJ2-1	.	TRBD2
TGTGCCAGCAGTGATTGGGGGACAGGGGATACCTACGAGCAGTACTTC	CASSDWGTGDTYEQYF	TRBV25-1	TRBJ2-7	few	TRBD1
TGTGCCAGCAGCCTGGTTGCTGTGAGTAGTACAGATACGCAGTATTTT	CASSLVAVSSTDTQYF	TRBV7-9	TRBJ2-3	.	.
TGTGCCAGCAGCGTAGATGGTGGGGTAGGCCACAATGAGCAGTTCTTC	CASSVDGGVGHNEQFF	TRBV9	TRBJ2-1	.	.
TGCAGTGCCCCTACTGGGTTAACACCCAGGCTGGAGACCCAGTACTTC	CSAPTGLTPRLETQYF	TRBV20-1	TRBJ2-5	few	.
TGTGCCAGCAAAGGGACTAGCGGGAAAACAGATACGCAGTATTTT	CASKGTSGKTDTQYF	TRBV6-4	TRBJ2-3	.	TRBD2
TGCGCCAGCAGTGATCTGACAGGGTCGGCGTTCTTC	CASSDLTGSAFF	TRBV10-2	TRBJ2-1	.	TRBD1
TGTGCCAGCGGAGACCAGGGCCGGCTCGAAAAACTGTTTTTT	CASGDQGRLEKLFF	TRBV6-6	TRBJ1-4	few	.
TGTGCCAGCACCCTCGGGACTAGCGGTACCGGGGAGCTGTTTTTT	CASTLGTSGTGELFF	TRBV6-1	TRBJ2-2	.	TRBD2
TGTGCCAGCAGTTTTGCCAGGAATGGCTACACCTTC	CASSFARNGYTF	TRBV12-3/TRBV12-4	TRBJ1-2	.	.
TGTGCCAGCAGTCCAACCGGCCTTCGGGTCTACGAGCAGTACTTC	CASSPTGLRVYEQYF	TRBV25-1	TRBJ2-7	.	.
TGCAGTGCTAGAGATGGGGTCGAGCAGTACTTC	CSARDGVEQYF	TRBV20-1	TRBJ2-7	.	.
TGTGCCAGTAGTAATACAGGGACCTATAATTCACCCCTCCACTTT	CASSNTGTYNSPLHF	TRBV19	TRBJ1-6	.	.
TGTGCCAGCAGCCTTACTGTGACCCAGATTCCTTTCGAGCAGTACTTC	CASSLTVTQIPFEQYF	TRBV5-4	TRBJ2-7	.	.
TGTGCCAGCAGTCCGACTCAGGGGGTCGGCGGCTACACCTTC	CASSPTQGVGGYTF	TRBV27	TRBJ1-2	few	TRBD1
TGTGCCAGCAGTTACCACGATGAGCAGTTCTTC	CASSYHDEQFF	TRBV7-2	TRBJ2-1	few	.
TGTGCCAGCAGTGAATCCCTAGGGTCCTATGGCTACACCTTC	CASSESLGSYGYTF	TRBV25-1	TRBJ1-2	.	.
TGTGCCAGCAGTCCGCAGGGGTCATCCGGTGGCTACACCTTC	CASSPQGSSGGYTF	TRBV2	TRBJ1-2	.	.